The rows below give T cell receptor beta chains drawn from one sample of a study of PD-1 blockade in classical Hodgkin lymphoma. Data came from immunoSEQ multiplex PCR; TCRdb stores just in-frame clones and leaves some out. The sample lists around 46,000 clones, nearly 90% occurring once. This sample comprised peripheral blood mononuclear cells (PBMCs), obtained before the fourth cycle of nivolumab. All receptors derive from a human donor with classical Hodgkin lymphoma. The CDR3 runs from the conserved cysteine through the conserved F or W. Part of the rows lack a size; the others show once, few, many or a class for expanded clones.

>TRBJ2-1|TRBV27|.
CASAGTSGRGYNEQFF
>TRBJ2-5|TRBV7-3|.
CASSWRPGTGTQETQYF
>TRBJ2-1|TRBV4-1|.
CASGFLTGSYNEQFF
>TRBJ2-5|TRBV25-1|.
CASSAGTGWEETQYF
>TRBJ2-1|TRBV11-1|.
CASSIPGLARVNEQFF
>TRBJ1-1|TRBV11-3|once
CASSLDRQGVEAFF
>TRBJ1-2|TRBV18|.
CASSPAADLNYGYTF
>TRBJ1-1|TRBV28|few
CASSFHSEAFF
>TRBJ2-3|TRBV5-1|.
CASSLEFGLPFHSTDTQYF
>TRBJ2-5|TRBV13|.
CASSRSGTQETQYF
>TRBJ1-1|TRBV6-1|.
CASSASGNTEAFF
>TRBJ2-4|TRBV5-4|.
CASSLALKGGTKNIQYF
>TRBJ2-7|TRBV5-8|.
CASSFRYEQYF
>TRBJ2-3|TRBV5-1|.
CASSLVGTDTQYF
>TRBJ2-1|TRBV27|.
CASSPLADYNEQFF
>TRBJ1-4|TRBV5-1|few
CASSFGQGGNEKLFF
>TRBJ2-7|TRBV6-6|.
CASTLGHEQYF
>TRBJ2-7|TRBV7-8|.
CASSQDGYEQYF
>TRBJ2-6|TRBV27|.
CASSSSFWTGGYSGANVLTF
>TRBJ2-7|TRBV4-1|.
CASSQGGGTSDYEQYF
>TRBJ2-6|TRBV10-1|few
CASSESGANVLTF
>TRBJ2-7|TRBV12-5|.
CASASDTYSGIMSYEQYF
>TRBJ2-3|TRBV5-1|.
CASSQGVTSTDTQYF
>TRBJ2-2|TRBV15|.
CATSGVNTGELFF
>TRBJ2-1|TRBV19|.
CASSILRVGSYNEQFF
>.|TRBV2|.
CASKGAASGSSDTQHF